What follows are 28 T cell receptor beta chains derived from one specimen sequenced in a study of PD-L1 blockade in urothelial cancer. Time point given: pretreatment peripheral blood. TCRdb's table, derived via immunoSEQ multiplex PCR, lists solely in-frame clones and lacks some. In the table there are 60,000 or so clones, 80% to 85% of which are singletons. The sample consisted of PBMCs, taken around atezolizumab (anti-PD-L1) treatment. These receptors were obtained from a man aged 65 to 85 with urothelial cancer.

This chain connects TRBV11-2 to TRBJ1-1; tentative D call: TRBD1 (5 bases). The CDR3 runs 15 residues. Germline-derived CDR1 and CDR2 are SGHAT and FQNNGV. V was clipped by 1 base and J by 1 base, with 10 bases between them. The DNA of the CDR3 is TGTGCCAGCAGCTTAGGGTCCAGGGCGAACACTGAAGCTTTCTTT. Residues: CASSLGSRANTEAFF.

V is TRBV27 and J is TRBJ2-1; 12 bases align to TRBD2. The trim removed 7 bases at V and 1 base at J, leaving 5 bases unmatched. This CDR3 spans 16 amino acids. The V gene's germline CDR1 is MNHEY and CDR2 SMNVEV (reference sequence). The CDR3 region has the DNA TGTGCCAGCACTCTCCTAGCGGGAGGGTCCTACAATGAGCAGTTCTTC. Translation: CASTLLAGGSYNEQFF.

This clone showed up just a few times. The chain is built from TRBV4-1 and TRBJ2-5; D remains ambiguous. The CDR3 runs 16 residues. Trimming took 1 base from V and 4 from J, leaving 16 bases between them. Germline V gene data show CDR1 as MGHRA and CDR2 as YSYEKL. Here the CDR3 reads CASSQVNSAGLETQYF. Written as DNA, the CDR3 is TGCGCCAGCAGCCAAGTGAACAGTGCAGGTCTAGAGACCCAGTACTTC.

The DNA for the CDR3 is TGTGCCAGCAGTGAAGTAAGGGGGTGGAATCAGCCCCAGCATTTT. Translated, it gives CASSEVRGWNQPQHF. The rearrangement links TRBV6-1 to TRBJ1-5; the D gene is possibly TRBD1 (6 bases). Germline-derived CDR1 and CDR2 are MNHNS and SASEGT. The CDR3 runs 15 residues. Trimming removed 1 base from V and 4 bases from J, with 11 bases in between.

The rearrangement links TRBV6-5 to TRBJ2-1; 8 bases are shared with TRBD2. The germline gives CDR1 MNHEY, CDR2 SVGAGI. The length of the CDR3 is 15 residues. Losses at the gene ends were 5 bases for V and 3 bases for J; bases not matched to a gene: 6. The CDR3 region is CASSAGTRDYNEQFF. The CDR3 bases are TGTGCCAGCAGTGCCGGGACTAGGGACTACAATGAGCAGTTCTTC.

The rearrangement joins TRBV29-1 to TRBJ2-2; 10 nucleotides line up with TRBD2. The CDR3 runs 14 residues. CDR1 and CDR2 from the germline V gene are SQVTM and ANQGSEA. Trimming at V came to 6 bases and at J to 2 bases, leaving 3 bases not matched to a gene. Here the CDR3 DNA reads TGCAGCGTGTTAGCGGGAGGAAACACCGGGGAGCTGTTTTTT. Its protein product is CSVLAGGNTGELFF.

The CDR3 is CASSLGAQGNRENYGYTF. The CDR3 DNA sequence: TGTGCCAGCAGCTTAGGGGCACAGGGGAATCGGGAAAACTATGGCTACACCTTC. This sequence joins TRBV11-2 and TRBJ1-2; TRBD1 aligns across 7 bases. CDR1 is SGHAT and CDR2 is FQNNGV in the germline V gene. The CDR3 sequence is 18 residues long. After removal of 1 base from V and 2 bases from J, the junction contained 13 bases not matched to a gene.

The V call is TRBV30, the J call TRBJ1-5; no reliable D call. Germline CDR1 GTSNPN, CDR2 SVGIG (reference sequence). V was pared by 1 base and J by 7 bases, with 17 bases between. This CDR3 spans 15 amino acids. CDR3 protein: CAWSEGRESTQPQHF. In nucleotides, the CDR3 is TGTGCCTGGAGTGAGGGCCGGGAATCTACCCAGCCCCAGCATTTT.

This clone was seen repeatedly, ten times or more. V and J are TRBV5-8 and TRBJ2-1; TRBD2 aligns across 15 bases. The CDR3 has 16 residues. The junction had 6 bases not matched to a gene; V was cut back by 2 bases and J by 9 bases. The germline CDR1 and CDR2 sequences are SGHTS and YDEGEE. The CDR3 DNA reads TGTGCCAGCAGCTTAGCAGGACTAGCGGGAGGGAGTGAGCAGTTCTTC. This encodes CASSLAGLAGGSEQFF. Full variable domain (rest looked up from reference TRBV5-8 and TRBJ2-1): EAGVTQSPTHLIKTRGQQATLRCSPISGHTSVYWYQQALGLGLQFLLWYDEGEERNRGNFPPRFSGRQFPNYSSELNVNALELEDSALYLCASSLAGLAGGSEQFFGPGTRLTVL.

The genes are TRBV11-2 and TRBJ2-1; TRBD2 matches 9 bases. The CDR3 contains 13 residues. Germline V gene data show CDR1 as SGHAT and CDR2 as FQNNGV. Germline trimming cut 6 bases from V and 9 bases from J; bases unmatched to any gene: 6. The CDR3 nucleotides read TGTGCCAGCAGTCCAACGACTAGCGGTGAGCAGTTCTTC. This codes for CASSPTTSGEQFF.

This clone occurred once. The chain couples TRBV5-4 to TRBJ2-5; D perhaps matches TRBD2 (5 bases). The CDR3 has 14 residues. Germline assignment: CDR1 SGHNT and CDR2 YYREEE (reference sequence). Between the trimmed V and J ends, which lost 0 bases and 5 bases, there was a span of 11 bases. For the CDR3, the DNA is TGTGCCAGCAGCTTGGCGGGGTCCTATGAGACCCAGTACTTC. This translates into CASSLAGSYETQYF.

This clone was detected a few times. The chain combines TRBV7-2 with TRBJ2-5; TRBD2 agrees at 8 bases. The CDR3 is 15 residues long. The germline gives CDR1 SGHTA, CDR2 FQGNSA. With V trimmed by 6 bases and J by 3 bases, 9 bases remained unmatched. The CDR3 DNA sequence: TGTGCCAGCAGGTCGAGCGGGAGTCCGAAAGAGACCCAGTACTTC. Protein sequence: CASRSSGSPKETQYF.

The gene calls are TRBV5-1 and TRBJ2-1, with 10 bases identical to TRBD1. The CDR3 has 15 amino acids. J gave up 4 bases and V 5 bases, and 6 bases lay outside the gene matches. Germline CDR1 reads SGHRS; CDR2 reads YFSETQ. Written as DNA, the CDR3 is TGCGCCAGCAGGGGGGGACAGGGGATGTACAATGAGCAGTTCTTC. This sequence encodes CASRGGQGMYNEQFF.

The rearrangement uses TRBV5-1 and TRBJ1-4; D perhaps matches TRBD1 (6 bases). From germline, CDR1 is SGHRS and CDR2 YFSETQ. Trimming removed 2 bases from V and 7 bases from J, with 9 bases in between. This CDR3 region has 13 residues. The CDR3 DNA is TGCGCCAGCAGCTTAGCAGGGGCTGAAAAACTGTTTTTT. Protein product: CASSLAGAEKLFF.

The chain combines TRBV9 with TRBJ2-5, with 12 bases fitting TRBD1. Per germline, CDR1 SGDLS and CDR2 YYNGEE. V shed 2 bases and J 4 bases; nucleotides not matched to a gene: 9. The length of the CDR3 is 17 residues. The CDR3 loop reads CASSVRDWDRGRETQYF. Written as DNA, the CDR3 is TGTGCCAGCAGCGTGAGGGACTGGGACAGGGGGCGAGAGACCCAGTACTTC.

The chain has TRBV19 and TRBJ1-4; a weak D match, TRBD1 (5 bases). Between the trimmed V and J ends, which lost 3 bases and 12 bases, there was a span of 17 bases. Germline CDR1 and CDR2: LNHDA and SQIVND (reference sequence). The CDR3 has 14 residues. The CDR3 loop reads CASSIGQGVVELFF. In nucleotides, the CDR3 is TGTGCCAGTAGTATTGGACAAGGAGTGGTAGAACTGTTTTTT. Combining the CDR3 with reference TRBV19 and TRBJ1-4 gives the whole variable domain DGGITQSPKYLFRKEGQNVTLSCEQNLNHDAMYWYRQDPGQGLRLIYYSQIVNDFQKGDIAEGYSVSREKKESFPLTVTSAQKNPTAFYLCASSIGQGVVELFFGSGTQLSVL.

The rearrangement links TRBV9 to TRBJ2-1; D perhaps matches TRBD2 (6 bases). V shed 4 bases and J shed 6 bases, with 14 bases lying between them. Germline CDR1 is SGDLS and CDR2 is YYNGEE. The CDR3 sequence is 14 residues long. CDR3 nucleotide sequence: TGTGCCAGCAGCTTCGGGACTCCAAGCAATGAGCAGTTCTTC. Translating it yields CASSFGTPSNEQFF.

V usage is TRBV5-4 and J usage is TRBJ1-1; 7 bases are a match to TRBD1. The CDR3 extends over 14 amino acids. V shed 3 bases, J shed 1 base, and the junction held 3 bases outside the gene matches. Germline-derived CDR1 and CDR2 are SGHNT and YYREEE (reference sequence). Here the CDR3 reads CASSWRDRNTEAFF. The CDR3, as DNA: TGTGCCAGCAGCTGGCGGGACAGGAACACTGAAGCTTTCTTT.

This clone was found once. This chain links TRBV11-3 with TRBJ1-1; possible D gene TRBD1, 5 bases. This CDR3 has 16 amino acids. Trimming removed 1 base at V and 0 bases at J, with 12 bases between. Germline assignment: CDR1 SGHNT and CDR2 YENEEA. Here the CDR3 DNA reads TGTGCCAGCAGCTTAGTCCGACAGAGCGTGAACACTGAAGCTTTCTTT. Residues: CASSLVRQSVNTEAFF.

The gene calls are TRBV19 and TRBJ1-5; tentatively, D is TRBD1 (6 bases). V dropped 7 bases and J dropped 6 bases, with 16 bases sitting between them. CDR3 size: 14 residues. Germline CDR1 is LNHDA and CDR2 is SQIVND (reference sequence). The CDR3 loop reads CASTANRDLQPQHF. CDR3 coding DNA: TGTGCCAGTACCGCAAACAGGGATCTTCAGCCCCAGCATTTT.

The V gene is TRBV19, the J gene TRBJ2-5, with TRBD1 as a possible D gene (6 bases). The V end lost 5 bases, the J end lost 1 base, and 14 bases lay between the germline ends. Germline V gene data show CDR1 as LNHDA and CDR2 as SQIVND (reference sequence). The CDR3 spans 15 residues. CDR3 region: CASSPAGASQETQYF. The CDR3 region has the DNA TGTGCCAGTAGTCCGGCAGGGGCTAGCCAAGAGACCCAGTACTTC.

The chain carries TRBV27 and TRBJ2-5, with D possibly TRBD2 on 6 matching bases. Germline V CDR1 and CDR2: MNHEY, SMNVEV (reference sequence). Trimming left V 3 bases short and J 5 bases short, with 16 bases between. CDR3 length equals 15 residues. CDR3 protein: CASSFSGVAGETQYF. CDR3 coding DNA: TGTGCCAGCAGTTTTTCGGGGGTAGCTGGGGAGACCCAGTACTTC.

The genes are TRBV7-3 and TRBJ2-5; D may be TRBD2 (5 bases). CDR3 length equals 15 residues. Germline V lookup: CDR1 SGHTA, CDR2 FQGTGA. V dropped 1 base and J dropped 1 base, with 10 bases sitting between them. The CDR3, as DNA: TGTGCCAGCAGCTTAATGAGCGGCAGCCAAGAGACCCAGTACTTC. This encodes CASSLMSGSQETQYF.

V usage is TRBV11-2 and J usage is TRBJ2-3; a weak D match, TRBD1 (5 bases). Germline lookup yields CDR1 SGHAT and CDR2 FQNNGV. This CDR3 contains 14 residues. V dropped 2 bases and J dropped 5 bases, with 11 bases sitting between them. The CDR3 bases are TGTGCCAGCAGCTTACAGGTCGGACAAGATACGCAGTATTTT. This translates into CASSLQVGQDTQYF.

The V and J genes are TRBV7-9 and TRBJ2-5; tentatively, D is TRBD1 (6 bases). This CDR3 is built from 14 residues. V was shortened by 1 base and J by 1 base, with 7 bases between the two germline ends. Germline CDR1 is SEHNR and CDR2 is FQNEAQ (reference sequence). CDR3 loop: CASSLGTAQETQYF. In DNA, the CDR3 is TGTGCCAGCAGCTTAGGGACAGCCCAAGAGACCCAGTACTTC.

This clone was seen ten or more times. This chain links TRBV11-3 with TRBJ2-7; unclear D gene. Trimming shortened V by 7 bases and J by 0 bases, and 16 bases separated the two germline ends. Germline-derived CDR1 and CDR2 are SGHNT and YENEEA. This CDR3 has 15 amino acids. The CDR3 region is CASKRLECSSYEQYF. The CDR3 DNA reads TGTGCCAGCAAACGTCTGGAGTGCAGCTCCTACGAGCAGTACTTC. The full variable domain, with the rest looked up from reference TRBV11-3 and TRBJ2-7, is EAGVVQSPRYKIIEKKQPVAFWCNPISGHNTLYWYLQNLGQGPELLIRYENEEAVDDSQLPKDRFSAERLKGVDSTLKIQPAELGDSAVYLCASKRLECSSYEQYFGPGTRLTVT.

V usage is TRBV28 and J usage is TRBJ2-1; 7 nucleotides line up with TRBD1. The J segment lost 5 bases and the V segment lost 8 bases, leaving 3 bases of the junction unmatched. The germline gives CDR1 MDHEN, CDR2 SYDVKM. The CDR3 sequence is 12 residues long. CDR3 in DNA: TGTGCCAGCCTGACAGGGAACAATGAGCAGTTCTTC. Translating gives CASLTGNNEQFF.

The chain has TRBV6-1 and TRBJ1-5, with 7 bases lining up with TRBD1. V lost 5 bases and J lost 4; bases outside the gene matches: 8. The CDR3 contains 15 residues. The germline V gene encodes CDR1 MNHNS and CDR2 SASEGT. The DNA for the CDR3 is TGTGCCAGCAGTTTGACAGGGAATATTAATCAGCCCCAGCATTTT. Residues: CASSLTGNINQPQHF.